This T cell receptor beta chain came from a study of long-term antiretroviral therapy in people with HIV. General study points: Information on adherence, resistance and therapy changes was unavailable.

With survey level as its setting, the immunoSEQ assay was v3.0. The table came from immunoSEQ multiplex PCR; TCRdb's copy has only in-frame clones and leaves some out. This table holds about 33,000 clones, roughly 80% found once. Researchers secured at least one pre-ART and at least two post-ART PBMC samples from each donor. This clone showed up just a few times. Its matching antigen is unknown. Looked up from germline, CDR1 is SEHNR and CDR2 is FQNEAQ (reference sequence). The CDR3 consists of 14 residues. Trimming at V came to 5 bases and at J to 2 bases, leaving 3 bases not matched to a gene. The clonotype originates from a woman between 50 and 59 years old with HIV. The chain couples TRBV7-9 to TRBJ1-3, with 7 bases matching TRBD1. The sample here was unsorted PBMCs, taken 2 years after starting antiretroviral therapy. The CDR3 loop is CASSRQGAGNTIYF. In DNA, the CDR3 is TGTGCCAGCAGCCGACAGGGCGCTGGAAACACCATATATTTT. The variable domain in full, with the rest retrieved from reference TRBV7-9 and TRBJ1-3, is DTGVSQNPRHKITKRGQNVTFRCDPISEHNRLYWYRQTLGQGPEFLTYFQNEAQLEKSRLLSDRFSAERPKGSFSTLEIQRTEQGDSAMYLCASSRQGAGNTIYFGEGSWLTVV.